Below are 12 T cell receptor beta chains sequenced from a single sample in a study of T cell repertoires in cytomegalovirus infection. One entry per CDR3 protein results from TCRdb running MiXCR on the reads. The data hold roughly 180,000 distinct CDR3 sequences, with about 18% observed a single time. The sequencing input was CD8+ T cells from PBMCs. These receptors were taken from a human donor in good health (CMV status not recorded). Some clones in this sample may be carry-over from other donors' samples.

This sequence joins TRBV19 and TRBJ1-1; D is unclear. Germline V lookup: CDR1 LNHDA, CDR2 SQIVND (reference sequence). CDR3 length: 13 residues. V was clipped by 3 bases and J by 0 bases, with 5 bases between them. CDR3 sequence (DNA): TGTGCCAGTAGTATTAACTTGAACACTGAAGCTTTCTTT. Translated: CASSINLNTEAFF.

This clonotype showed up just a few times. The chain joins TRBV7-2 to TRBJ1-5; 8 bases line up with TRBD1. Germline trimming cut 2 bases from V and 4 bases from J; bases unmatched to any gene: 4. Germline CDR1 reads SGHTA; CDR2 reads FQGNSA. The CDR3 totals 15 residues. The CDR3 here is CASSLRRQGNQPQHF. In DNA, the CDR3 is TGTGCCAGCAGCTTACGCCGACAGGGGAATCAGCCCCAGCATTTT.

This clonotype showed up just a few times. This chain joins TRBV29-1 and TRBJ1-2; no reliable D call. V lost 2 bases to trimming and J lost 9 bases, with 10 bases between them. Germline V gives CDR1 SQVTM, CDR2 ANQGSEA. CDR3 length: 11 residues. CDR3 nucleotides: TGCAGCGTTGAAATGAGGACGAGCTACACCTTC. This gives the protein CSVEMRTSYTF. The full variable domain, completed using reference TRBV29-1 and TRBJ1-2, is SAVISQKPSRDICQRGTSLTIQCQVDSQVTMMFWYRQQPGQSLTLIATANQGSEATYESGFVIDKFPISRPNLTFSTLTVSNMSPEDSSIYLCSVEMRTSYTFGSGTRLTVV.

This CDR3 reads CASSLERSYNEQFF. As DNA, the CDR3 is TGTGCCAGCAGCTTGGAAAGATCCTACAATGAGCAGTTCTTC. The V call is TRBV7-9, the J call TRBJ2-1; D unclear. This CDR3 has 14 amino acids. V was clipped by 3 bases and J by 1 base, with 7 bases between them. The V gene's germline CDR1 is SEHNR and CDR2 FQNEAQ (reference sequence).

The sample holds a few counts of this clonotype. The chain has TRBV9 and TRBJ2-7, with a weak D call TRBD2 (7 bases). CDR3 length equals 15 residues. CDR1 is SGDLS and CDR2 is YYNGEE in the germline V gene. The V and J ends lost 2 bases and 7 bases respectively, with 19 bases between them. CDR3 DNA sequence: TGTGCCAGCAGCGTCGGTTCGGGGGGCGCAGGGGAGCAGTACTTC. Translating gives CASSVGSGGAGEQYF.

This clonotype appeared many times. V is TRBV28 and J is TRBJ1-1; D gene uncertain. This CDR3 spans 14 amino acids. V was cut by 3 bases and J by 4 bases, with 12 bases left in between. Per the germline V gene, CDR1 is MDHEN and CDR2 is SYDVKM. CDR3 DNA: TGTGCCAGCAGTTTCCATCCCGCTCCCACTGAAGCTTTCTTT. This translates into CASSFHPAPTEAFF.

This clonotype was counted at least ten times. J is TRBJ2-1 and V is TRBV7-3; 13 nucleotides agree with TRBD2. The germline CDR1 and CDR2 sequences are SGHTA and FQGTGA. The CDR3 spans 17 residues. Unmatched junction bases numbered 10, after V lost 6 bases and J lost 5 bases. This CDR3 is CASSHGLAGALNNEQFF. The CDR3 DNA reads as TGTGCCAGCAGTCACGGACTAGCGGGGGCTCTGAACAATGAGCAGTTCTTC.

This clonotype was seen a handful of times. The chain links TRBV30 to TRBJ1-5; D is perhaps TRBD1 (5 bases). CDR3 length: 17 amino acids. V was shortened by 2 bases and J by 4 bases, with 21 bases between the two germline ends. The germline gives CDR1 GTSNPN, CDR2 SVGIG (reference sequence). The CDR3 bases are TGTGCCTGGAGTCCCACGCCCGGGGGGGGTAAGAATCAGCCCCAGCATTTT. Translation: CAWSPTPGGGKNQPQHF.

V usage is TRBV5-4 and J usage is TRBJ2-2; 9 nucleotides line up with TRBD2. J lost 2 bases, V lost 7 bases, and 15 bases had no gene match. Germline V CDR1 and CDR2: SGHNT, YYREEE (reference sequence). This CDR3 is 18 amino acids long. The CDR3: CASRGPPSGEVNTGELFF. The CDR3 coding sequence is TGTGCCAGCCGGGGCCCGCCTAGCGGGGAGGTTAACACCGGGGAGCTGTTTTTT.

This chain connects TRBV28 to TRBJ2-5; weak D call: TRBD1 (5 bases). Trimming cost V 4 bases and J 1 base, with 13 bases left between them. This CDR3 spans 15 amino acids. Germline V lookup: CDR1 MDHEN, CDR2 SYDVKM. The CDR3 nucleotides read TGTGCCAGCAGTTCGAGATTGACAGTCCAAGAGACCCAGTACTTC. Amino acids: CASSSRLTVQETQYF.

The chain couples TRBV7-2 to TRBJ2-5; 10 bases match TRBD2. CDR3 size: 19 residues. The V segment lost 3 bases and the J segment 5 bases; nucleotides outside the gene matches: 18. CDR1 and CDR2 (germline): SGHTA, FQGNSA. This CDR3 is CASSFRGESGGVSQETQYF. CDR3 DNA: TGTGCCAGCAGCTTCAGGGGCGAGAGCGGGGGGGTCTCCCAGGAGACCCAGTACTTC.

This clonotype was detected only a few times. The chain joins TRBV6-2 or TRBV6-3 to TRBJ1-2; D not resolved. V lost 4 bases and J lost 4, with 13 bases in between. Germline V gene data show CDR1 as MNHEY and CDR2 as SVGEGT. CDR3 length: 14 amino acids. CDR3 sequence: CASSSFPTIYGYTF. CDR3 bases: TGTGCCAGCAGTTCGTTCCCAACAATCTATGGCTACACCTTC.